This TCR beta chain appears in the sequencing data of a study of control samples from healthy donors and cancer patients. CDR3 length equals 14 residues. Germline-derived CDR1 and CDR2 are KGHSH and LQKENI. V lost 4 bases and J 7 bases, leaving 16 bases between the germline ends. Profiled with immunoSEQ multiplex PCR; TCRdb holds only in-frame clones, not every one. The repertoire holds over 150,000 clones, approximately 91% seen once, with about 2% in the top ten. The chain has TRBV18 and TRBJ1-1, with a tentative D call TRBD1 (5 bases). This clonotype originated in a woman aged 40 to 49 in good health. Sequences were obtained from blood. CDR3 nucleotides: TGTGCCAGCTCACGGGGGTTACCGATGGGTGAAGCTTTCTTT. The encoded protein is CASSRGLPMGEAFF.